These T cell receptor beta chains were read from a single sample in a study of CD8+CD57+ T cells in acquired aplastic anemia. TCRdb reanalysed the reads using MiXCR and keeps one entry per CDR3 protein. The table includes fewer than 200,000 distinct CDR3 sequences, 47% detected once. Sequenced sample: sorted CD4+, CD8+, or CD8+CD57+ T cells (not recorded which) from PBMCs. The receptors here all came from a human donor with aplastic anemia. Each CDR3 is given with its conserved first and last residue. Each record gives: CDR3 DNA, CDR3 protein, D gene, V gene, J gene, clone size. A D gene is named only where the DNA matches it firmly. The size entry is marked missing in some rows and otherwise reads once, few, many or a size class.

TGTGCCACCAGCAGAGATAGACCATCTGAAGCTTTCTTT	CATSRDRPSEAFF	-	TRBV15	TRBJ1-1	-
TGTGCCAGCAGGTCCTTCCTGGGGGTAGAAGAGACCCAGTACTTC	CASRSFLGVEETQYF	-	TRBV25-1	TRBJ2-5	-
TGTGCCGTCTCCCGCCAGGGCGCCGTTGAGCAGTTCTTC	CAVSRQGAVEQFF	-	TRBV10-3	TRBJ2-1	many
TGTGCCAGCAGCCCCTACTTGGACGGCTACACCTTC	CASSPYLDGYTF	-	TRBV7-6	TRBJ1-2	few
TGCAGCACCCGAGGACTAGCGGGGGAGGCCCAGTACTTC	CSTRGLAGEAQYF	TRBD2	TRBV29-1	TRBJ2-5	few
TGTGCCAGCAGCGAAGATGCGTGGTACAATGAGCAGTTCTTC	CASSEDAWYNEQFF	-	TRBV7-6	TRBJ2-1	once
TGCGCCAGCAGCTTGGAGGCCTTCAATGAGCAGTTCTTC	CASSLEAFNEQFF	-	TRBV5-1	TRBJ2-1	many
TGTGCCAGCAGCGTGGGCCCTCGCGGCGAGCAGTACTTC	CASSVGPRGEQYF	-	TRBV7-8	TRBJ2-7	-
TGTGCCAGTAGTATAACACAGGGGAACTATAACTACACCTTC	CASSITQGNYNYTF	TRBD1	TRBV19	TRBJ1-2	-
TGTGCCAGCAGCTTACTAGGGGGGGCTGGGAACGAGCAGTACTTC	CASSLLGGAGNEQYF	-	TRBV11-2	TRBJ2-7	once
TGTGCCAGCAGCTTAGGGAGGGAGCTGTTTTTT	CASSLGRELFF	-	TRBV13	TRBJ2-2	many
TGTGCCATCAGCCTACCGGGCCTAGCCTACAATGAGCCGTTCTTC	CAISLPGLAYNEPFF	-	TRBV10-3	TRBJ2-1	-
TGCGCCAGCAGCCCGCGGGCAAGTTCCCTTGGCTACACCTTC	CASSPRASSLGYTF	-	TRBV5-1	TRBJ1-2	-
TGTGCCAGCAGCTTAAATGCCCTAGAGCAGTTCTTC	CASSLNALEQFF	-	TRBV7-8	TRBJ2-1	-
TGTGCCAGCAGTTACTCAGGCGGGGGGACCTCCGAGCAGTACTTC	CASSYSGGGTSEQYF	TRBD2	TRBV6-2/TRBV6-3	TRBJ2-7	-
TGTGCCAGCAGTTTGAGCCGGAACACTGAAGCTTTCTTT	CASSLSRNTEAFF	-	TRBV27	TRBJ1-1	-
TGTGCCAGCAGCTTGGAAAGCGACAGGGGTTACTATGGCTACACCTTC	CASSLESDRGYYGYTF	TRBD1	TRBV5-5	TRBJ1-2	many
TGTGCCAGCAGGCGTGGGGGGGACTACTATGGCTACACCTTC	CASRRGGDYYGYTF	-	TRBV3-1	TRBJ1-2	few
TGTGCCAGCAGCTTAGCTAGTCCCGAGGGCGGCTACACCTTC	CASSLASPEGGYTF	-	TRBV7-9	TRBJ1-2	few
TGTGCCACCAGTGATACGACGACCAGACGGGATGGCTACACCTTC	CATSDTTTRRDGYTF	-	TRBV24-1	TRBJ1-2	-